These 31 T cell receptor beta chains originate from one sample sequenced in a study of blood T cells in healthy people across ages. Together with a sample-barcoded 5' primer, a J-beta primer mix was included in a second PCR lasting about 7 to 11 cycles. TCRdb re-called the 5' RACE reads through MiXCR, storing one row per CDR3 protein. The sample has more than 1,400,000 distinct CDR3 sequences; about 40% are singletons. Sequencing was done on a sample of blood. These receptors all come from a woman under 30 in good health.

V usage is TRBV20-1 and J usage is TRBJ2-6; D call uncertain. CDR1 is DFQATT and CDR2 is SNEGSKA in the germline V gene (reference sequence). There are 16 residues in the CDR3. Trimming cost V 6 bases and J 0 bases, with 15 bases left between them. CDR3 amino acids: CSATPPVNSGANVLTF. CDR3 DNA: TGCAGTGCCACCCCTCCAGTCAACTCTGGGGCCAACGTCCTGACTTTC.

This clonotype was observed a handful of times. The chain joins TRBV6-2 or TRBV6-3 to TRBJ2-1; tentative D call: TRBD2 (7 bases). CDR3 length: 17 residues. V dropped 2 bases and J dropped 7 bases, with 21 bases sitting between them. CDR1 is MNHEY and CDR2 is SVGEGT in the germline V gene. The CDR3 DNA sequence: TGTGCCAGCAGTTACCCCGTGGGGGGGCCCAACGTAAATGAGCAGTTCTTC. This sequence encodes CASSYPVGGPNVNEQFF.

The chain is built from TRBV3-1 and TRBJ2-4; D not certain. The J call is in doubt because the DNA end fits TRBJ2-7 better. Germline V gene sequence: CDR1 LGHDT, CDR2 YNNKEL (reference sequence). The CDR3 sequence is 13 residues long. DNA of the CDR3: TGTGCCAGCAGCCAACCCCAGTCCTACGAGCAGTACTTC. It codes for CASSQPQSYEQYF.

This clonotype was observed a few times. The chain combines TRBV5-1 with TRBJ2-1, with TRBD2 identical over 12 bases. Trimming at V came to 0 bases and at J to 6 bases, leaving 4 bases not matched to a gene. CDR3 length: 16 amino acids. Looked up from germline, CDR1 is SGHRS and CDR2 is YFSETQ. CDR3 sequence reads: CASSLGTSGASNEQFF. The CDR3 bases are TGCGCCAGCAGCTTGGGGACTAGCGGGGCCTCCAATGAGCAGTTCTTC. The full variable domain, rest sourced from reference TRBV5-1 and TRBJ2-1, is KAGVTQTPRYLIKTRGQQVTLSCSPISGHRSVSWYQQTPGQGLQFLFEYFSETQRNKGNFPGRFSGRQFSNSRSEMNVSTLELGDSALYLCASSLGTSGASNEQFFGPGTRLTVL.

CDR3 region: CSARGTGDVWGYTF. The CDR3 coding sequence is TGCAGTGCTAGAGGGACAGGGGATGTGTGGGGCTACACCTTC. This chain uses TRBV20-1 with TRBJ1-2; 9 nucleotides align to TRBD1. Losses at the gene ends were 1 base for V and 8 bases for J; bases not matched to a gene: 8. Germline V gives CDR1 DFQATT, CDR2 SNEGSKA (reference sequence). The CDR3 consists of 14 residues.

In its sample, this clonotype was seen a few times. V gene TRBV5-1 combines with J gene TRBJ2-7; D may be TRBD2 (5 bases). CDR1 SGHRS and CDR2 YFSETQ come from the germline V gene. V was shortened by 0 bases and J by 0 bases, with 10 bases between the two germline ends. This CDR3 contains 15 residues. This CDR3 is CASSLAGEASYEQYF. The DNA for the CDR3 is TGCGCCAGCAGCTTGGCCGGGGAAGCCTCCTACGAGCAGTACTTC.

This clonotype was counted between two and nine times. The V call is TRBV20-1, the J call TRBJ1-4; 8 bases are a match to TRBD1. The ends lost 6 bases at V and 8 bases at J; junction bases unmatched: 14. Per germline, CDR1 DFQATT and CDR2 SNEGSKA (reference sequence). The CDR3 consists of 15 residues. CDR3 bases: TGCAGTGCGCAATCTTTAGGACAGGGAGGCGAAAAACTGTTTTTT. It yields the protein CSAQSLGQGGEKLFF.

The rearrangement uses TRBV20-1 and TRBJ1-1; D gene ambiguous. CDR1 is DFQATT and CDR2 is SNEGSKA in the germline V gene (reference sequence). The germline V and J ends were trimmed by 6 bases and 0 bases, with 11 bases remaining between them. The CDR3 consists of 13 residues. The CDR3 is CSALPHMNTEAFF. CDR3 sequence (DNA): TGCAGTGCCCTCCCCCATATGAACACTGAAGCTTTCTTT.

The rearrangement uses TRBV6-6 and TRBJ2-6; D gene unclear. Deletions cut 7 bases from V and 2 bases from J, with 9 bases between. CDR1 is MNHNY, CDR2 SVGAGI, per germline (reference sequence). The CDR3 runs 14 residues. CDR3 loop: CASTGPAGANVLTF. The CDR3, as DNA: TGTGCCAGCACCGGTCCCGCTGGGGCCAACGTCCTGACTTTC.

This clonotype turned up a few times. The V gene is TRBV10-3, the J gene TRBJ2-3; 11 bases are shared with TRBD2. Germline V gene lookup returns CDR1 ENHRY and CDR2 SYGVKD. The CDR3 totals 18 residues. V gave up 2 bases and J gave up 3 bases; unmatched junction bases: 10. In nucleotides, the CDR3 is TGTGCCATCAGTGAGCTCGGGACTAGCGGCGATAGTACAGATACGCAGTATTTT. It codes for CAISELGTSGDSTDTQYF.

The gene calls are TRBV7-9 and TRBJ2-1; the D is unclear. This CDR3 region has 12 residues. From germline, CDR1 is SEHNR and CDR2 FQNEAQ (reference sequence). V dropped 5 bases and J dropped 9 bases, with 11 bases sitting between them. The CDR3 sequence: CASSLDLAEQFF. The CDR3 coding sequence is TGTGCCAGCAGCCTAGATTTGGCTGAGCAGTTCTTC.

The chain joins TRBV4-1 to TRBJ2-2; the D gene could be TRBD1 or TRBD2 (7 bases each). The V end lost 3 bases, the J end lost 5 bases, and 19 bases lay between the germline ends. CDR1 is MGHRA, CDR2 YSYEKL, per germline. This CDR3 has 17 amino acids. CDR3 protein: CASSHPWEGARTGELFF. For the CDR3, the DNA is TGCGCCAGCAGCCACCCCTGGGAGGGGGCGAGAACCGGGGAGCTGTTTTTT.

This clonotype occurred a few times. The chain uses TRBV27 and TRBJ2-7; TRBD2 agrees at 10 bases. The CDR3 totals 13 residues. Germline values: CDR1 MNHEY, CDR2 SMNVEV (reference sequence). Trimming at V came to 10 bases and at J to 6 bases, leaving 9 bases not matched to a gene. DNA for the CDR3: TGTGCCACCGCTGCTAGCGGGAGTGGCGAGCAGTACTTC. Protein sequence: CATAASGSGEQYF.

This clonotype was seen more than once but under ten times. This chain connects TRBV7-9 to TRBJ1-1; 9 bases agree with TRBD1. This CDR3 is built from 15 residues. V trimming: 5 bases; J trimming: 5 bases; junction bases outside the gene matches: 9. The germline V gene encodes CDR1 SEHNR and CDR2 FQNEAQ (reference sequence). CDR3 DNA: TGTGCCAGCAGCCCGGGACAGGGATGGGCAACTGAAGCTTTCTTT. This translates into CASSPGQGWATEAFF.

This clonotype showed up just a few times. The chain has TRBV6-6 and TRBJ2-3; a possible D gene is TRBD2 (5 bases). The germline V and J ends were trimmed by 10 bases and 5 bases, with 16 bases remaining between them. CDR3 size: 13 residues. In germline, CDR1 is MNHNY, CDR2 SVGAGI (reference sequence). CDR3 residues: CATRSGGVDTQYF. The CDR3 nucleotides are TGTGCCACCCGGAGCGGAGGTGTAGATACGCAGTATTTT.

This clonotype occurred a few times. The chain carries TRBV10-3 and TRBJ2-5; 8 nucleotides line up with TRBD2. The CDR3 sequence is 14 residues long. The trim removed 10 bases at V and 4 bases at J, leaving 11 bases unmatched. CDR1 ENHRY and CDR2 SYGVKD come from the germline V gene. CDR3 DNA: TGTGCCACCTCACAGCGGGAGTTCGGAGAGACCCAGTACTTC. Its protein product is CATSQREFGETQYF.

This chain's CDR3 is CSGYQPPNEKLFF. The CDR3 coding sequence is TGCAGTGGCTACCAGCCCCCTAATGAAAAACTGTTTTTT. V usage is TRBV20-1 and J usage is TRBJ1-4; D uncertain. With 7 bases removed from V and 3 bases from J, the gap between germline ends came to 12 bases. The CDR3 is made up of 13 amino acids. Germline CDR1 reads DFQATT; CDR2 reads SNEGSKA (reference sequence).

At least ten counts were recorded for this clonotype. The chain has TRBV10-3 and TRBJ2-1, with a tentative D call TRBD2 (6 bases). The CDR3 contains 14 residues. Germline V CDR1 and CDR2: ENHRY, SYGVKD. The germline V and J ends were trimmed by 3 bases and 4 bases, with 10 bases remaining between them. CDR3: CAISDLGGYNEQFF. The CDR3 DNA reads as TGTGCCATCAGTGACCTAGGAGGGTACAATGAGCAGTTCTTC.

The sample holds a few counts of this clonotype. The chain employs TRBV5-1 and TRBJ2-1; possibly TRBD2 for D (5 bases). Trimming took off 3 bases at V and 2 bases at J, with 9 bases between the two ends. Germline CDR1 reads SGHRS; CDR2 reads YFSETQ. There are 14 residues in the CDR3. The CDR3 loop is CASSSREPYNEQFF. CDR3 bases: TGCGCCAGCAGCTCCCGGGAACCCTACAATGAGCAGTTCTTC.

This chain uses TRBV12-3 or TRBV12-4 with TRBJ2-2, with 11 positions matching TRBD2. J gave up 6 bases and V 6 bases, and 6 bases lay outside the gene matches. This CDR3 is 15 amino acids long. DNA for the CDR3: TGTGCCAGCAGCCTGACTAGCGGGGTAGCCGGGGAGCTGTTTTTT. Translating gives CASSLTSGVAGELFF.

This clonotype showed up just a few times. J is TRBJ2-7 and V is TRBV7-8; 8 bases fit TRBD1. V was clipped by 5 bases and J by 0 bases; unmatched bases: 9. Germline V gene sequence: CDR1 SGHVS, CDR2 FQNEAQ. The CDR3 is made up of 16 amino acids. The CDR3 loop is CASSPGTGRFSYEQYF. For the CDR3, the DNA is TGTGCCAGCAGCCCCGGGACAGGAAGGTTCTCCTACGAGCAGTACTTC.

This clonotype was observed a few times. The chain recombines TRBV4-1 with TRBJ2-7, with 10 bases matching TRBD1. Per germline, CDR1 MGHRA and CDR2 YSYEKL. CDR3 length equals 17 residues. V lost 2 bases, J lost 5 bases, and 12 bases stayed unmatched. CDR3 bases: TGCGCCAGCAGCCAATGGCCCGGCGGGACAGGGGTTAACGAGCAGTACTTC. Protein: CASSQWPGGTGVNEQYF.

The chain combines TRBV4-2 with TRBJ1-2; no clear D gene. This CDR3 is 14 amino acids long. In germline, CDR1 is LGHNA, CDR2 YNFKEQ. Trimming left V 0 bases short and J 6 bases short, with 11 bases between. CDR3 in amino acids: CASSQEGGRDGYTF. CDR3 nucleotides: TGTGCCAGCAGCCAAGAAGGAGGGAGGGATGGCTACACCTTC.

The rearrangement uses TRBV7-9 and TRBJ1-1, with D perhaps matching TRBD1 (5 bases). The CDR3 runs to 13 residues. Trimming took 0 bases from V and 11 from J, leaving 13 bases between them. Germline CDR1 and CDR2: SEHNR and FQNEAQ (reference sequence). CDR3 sequence: CASSLAPGQEAFF. CDR3 sequence (DNA): TGTGCCAGCAGCTTAGCGCCGGGGCAGGAGGCTTTCTTT.

The V call is TRBV11-3, the J call TRBJ2-1, with D possibly called TRBD1 or TRBD2 (5 bases each). With 3 bases removed from V and 8 bases from J, the gap between germline ends came to 17 bases. Germline V gene data show CDR1 as SGHNT and CDR2 as YENEEA. The CDR3 contains 15 residues. Written as DNA, the CDR3 is TGTGCCAGCAGCTTCCGGGACCCCCTCCGGGATGAGCAGTTCTTC. Translated: CASSFRDPLRDEQFF.

Concerning this clonotype: A clone one base away is much larger, so this may be a read error. For the CDR3, the DNA is TGCAGTGCTGGAGAACAGGGTAGGGGCTTAAGCAATCAGCCCCAGCATTTT. Protein sequence: CSAGEQGRGLSNQPQHF. The chain links TRBV20-1 to TRBJ1-5; D is perhaps TRBD1 (6 bases). Germline CDR1 DFQATT, CDR2 SNEGSKA (reference sequence). The CDR3 length is 17 residues.

CDR3 residues: CASGLGRTGTDTQYF. For the CDR3, the DNA is TGTGCTAGTGGTTTAGGTCGGACAGGCACAGATACGCAGTATTTT. The chain is built from TRBV12-5 and TRBJ2-3; a possible D gene is TRBD1 (6 bases). Germline V gives CDR1 LGHNT, CDR2 FRNRAP. The germline V and J ends were trimmed by 3 bases and 1 base, with 11 bases remaining between them. There are 15 residues in the CDR3.

This clonotype was counted between two and nine times. The V call is TRBV2, the J call TRBJ2-3, with 10 bases lining up with TRBD2. The V and J ends lost 10 bases and 2 bases, in that order; junction bases with no gene match: 9. CDR3 length: 15 amino acids. CDR1 is SNHLY and CDR2 is FYNNEI in the germline V gene. CDR3 residues: CATEASGSFTDTQYF. For the CDR3, the DNA is TGTGCCACCGAAGCTAGCGGGAGCTTCACAGATACGCAGTATTTT.

V gene TRBV12-3 or TRBV12-4 combines with J gene TRBJ2-5; 8 nucleotides match TRBD1. CDR3 length equals 15 residues. Trimming cost V 3 bases and J 3 bases; bases outside gene matches: 6. CDR3 bases: TGTGCCAGCAGTTTCCAGTACAGGGGGAAAGAGACCCAGTACTTC. This encodes CASSFQYRGKETQYF.

This clonotype has just a few counts. The chain combines TRBV4-1 with TRBJ2-6; D unclear. The germline gives CDR1 MGHRA, CDR2 YSYEKL. Trimming stripped 0 bases from V and 0 bases from J, with 9 bases between. The CDR3 extends over 17 amino acids. CDR3 nucleotide sequence: TGCGCCAGCAGCCAAGACCGAAGGGCCTCTGGGGCCAACGTCCTGACTTTC. Its translation is CASSQDRRASGANVLTF.

The chain links TRBV24-1 to TRBJ2-5; 9 bases map to TRBD1. The CDR3 covers 17 residues. From germline, CDR1 is KGHDR and CDR2 SFDVKD. The J segment lost 1 base and the V segment lost 4 bases, leaving 9 bases of the junction unmatched. CDR3 amino acids: CATSDLRTGALQETQYF. DNA of the CDR3: TGTGCCACCAGTGACCTCAGGACAGGGGCCCTCCAAGAGACCCAGTACTTC.